A single sample is the source of the 29 T cell receptor beta chains below, sequenced in a study of blood T cell repertoires in COVID-19. Profiling relied on immunoSEQ multiplex PCR, and the TCRdb table lists in-frame clones only, not all of them. The data hold around 180,000 clones, with about 82% observed a single time. The sequencing sample was made of PBMCs or T cells enriched from blood (not recorded which). These receptors originate from a young woman who had recovered from COVID-19.

The chain recombines TRBV14 with TRBJ2-7, with 12 bases identical to TRBD2. Germline V gene lookup returns CDR1 SGHDN and CDR2 FVKESK. The CDR3 covers 15 residues. J was trimmed by 6 bases and V by 11 bases; bases with no gene match: 14. CDR3 bases: TGTGCCGAGCGGGCTAGCGGGAGGGCCGGGTGCGAGCAGTACTTC. Translating it yields CAERASGRAGCEQYF.

This sequence joins TRBV18 and TRBJ1-2; 10 positions match TRBD1. The CDR3 is 15 residues long. Germline loops: CDR1 KGHSH, CDR2 LQKENI. V lost 0 bases to trimming and J lost 4 bases; unmatched junction nucleotides: 2. DNA of the CDR3: TGTGCCAGCTCACCACCGGGACAGGGGATCTATGGCTACACCTTC. Protein sequence: CASSPPGQGIYGYTF.

This clone has just a few counts. The chain is built from TRBV5-1 and TRBJ2-2; perhaps TRBD1 as D (5 bases). Trimming removed 4 bases at V and 7 bases at J, with 11 bases between. This CDR3 contains 13 residues. CDR1 is SGHRS and CDR2 is YFSETQ in the germline V gene. CDR3 residues: CASSNHQGGELFF. In nucleotides, the CDR3 is TGCGCCAGCAGCAACCACCAGGGCGGGGAGCTGTTTTTT.

J is TRBJ2-1 and V is TRBV28; D is undetermined. The CDR3 runs to 16 residues. Trimming shortened V by 4 bases and J by 2 bases, and 15 bases separated the two germline ends. The germline V gene has CDR1 MDHEN and CDR2 SYDVKM. DNA for the CDR3: TGTGCCAGCAGTTCCCCTTACATGGGCCCCTACAATGAGCAGTTCTTC. This codes for CASSSPYMGPYNEQFF.

CDR3: CASSQSGGEAFF. The CDR3 bases are TGTGCCAGCAGTCAAAGCGGGGGGGAAGCTTTCTTT. The chain has TRBV12-3 or TRBV12-4 and TRBJ1-1; perhaps TRBD1 as D (5 bases). V dropped 5 bases and J dropped 8 bases, with 12 bases sitting between them. This CDR3 region has 12 residues.

This chain joins TRBV21-1 and TRBJ1-5; the D call TRBD1 from the table was never checked on the DNA. TRBV21-1 is listed as a pseudogene. The CDR3 covers 14 residues. The CDR3 region has the DNA TGTGCCAGCACCACTGACAGGGGCGGTCAGCCCCAGCATTTT. Translated: CASTTDRGGQPQHF.

The chain is built from TRBV5-1 and TRBJ2-2; a weak D match, TRBD1 (6 bases). The germline V and J ends were trimmed by 2 bases and 6 bases, with 8 bases remaining between them. CDR3 size: 13 residues. The V gene's germline CDR1 is SGHRS and CDR2 YFSETQ. The CDR3 coding sequence is TGCGCCAGCAGCTTTACAGGGCCCGGGGAGCTGTTTTTT. It encodes CASSFTGPGELFF.

The chain couples TRBV27 to TRBJ2-3, with 12 bases aligning to TRBD1. The CDR3 has 15 amino acids. Per the germline V gene, CDR1 is MNHEY and CDR2 is SMNVEV (reference sequence). The V segment lost 6 bases and the J segment 4 bases; nucleotides outside the gene matches: 5. CDR3 sequence (DNA): TGTGCCAGCAGGTGGGACAGGGGGCGTGCAGATACGCAGTATTTT. Its protein is CASRWDRGRADTQYF.

DNA for the CDR3: TGTGCCAGCTACGAATATCGGGGCAATCAGCCCCAGCATTTT. Translated: CASYEYRGNQPQHF. The chain employs TRBV6-5 and TRBJ1-5; no definite D call. The CDR3 sequence is 14 residues long. Germline assignment: CDR1 MNHEY and CDR2 SVGAGI. V lost 8 bases to trimming and J lost 2 bases, with 13 bases between them.

The chain recombines TRBV7-2 with TRBJ2-7, with TRBD2 as a possible D gene (6 bases). Germline V gives CDR1 SGHTA, CDR2 FQGNSA. The CDR3 covers 15 residues. The germline V and J ends were trimmed by 3 bases and 0 bases, with 12 bases remaining between them. CDR3: CASSFAGSGSYEQYF. CDR3 sequence (DNA): TGTGCCAGCAGCTTTGCGGGGTCTGGCTCCTACGAGCAGTACTTC.

This sequence joins TRBV7-2 and TRBJ2-1, with 7 bases that match TRBD2. The CDR3 is 13 residues long. V lost 1 base, J lost 6 bases, and 0 bases stayed unmatched. The germline CDR1 and CDR2 sequences are SGHTA and FQGNSA. In nucleotides, the CDR3 is TGTGCCAGCAGCTTAGGGGGGGGCAATGAGCAGTTCTTC. It translates to CASSLGGGNEQFF.

The rearrangement joins TRBV20-1 to TRBJ2-7; 7 bases are shared with TRBD1. There are 17 residues in the CDR3. V lost 3 bases, J lost 4 bases, and 18 bases stayed unmatched. Germline V gene sequence: CDR1 DFQATT, CDR2 SNEGSKA (reference sequence). The CDR3 is CSASSLTGLGMWYEQYF. The CDR3, as DNA: TGCAGTGCTAGTAGCCTGACAGGGCTAGGAATGTGGTACGAGCAGTACTTC.

The chain recombines TRBV18 with TRBJ2-7, with D possibly matching TRBD1 (6 bases). The CDR3 extends over 13 amino acids. Germline V gene data show CDR1 as KGHSH and CDR2 as LQKENI. Trimming took off 5 bases at V and 4 bases at J, with 12 bases between the two ends. The CDR3 sequence is CASSTTGEYEQYF. In DNA, the CDR3 is TGTGCCAGCTCAACGACAGGAGAATACGAGCAGTACTTC.

The V gene is TRBV7-3, the J gene TRBJ1-1; TRBD1 matches 8 bases. The CDR3 loop spans 15 amino acids. V shed 2 bases, J shed 1 base, and the junction held 3 bases outside the gene matches. CDR1 and CDR2 (germline): SGHTA, FQGTGA. CDR3 sequence: CASSLYGQGNTEAFF. The CDR3 nucleotides are TGTGCCAGCAGCTTATATGGACAGGGGAACACTGAAGCTTTCTTT.

The CDR3 region has the DNA TGTGCCAGCACCTGGGGCCGACAGGGAGGCGGCTACACCTTC. Translated, it gives CASTWGRQGGGYTF. The chain links TRBV5-8 to TRBJ1-2; 7 nucleotides agree with TRBD1. The CDR3 loop spans 14 amino acids. The J segment lost 8 bases and the V segment lost 6 bases, leaving 13 bases of the junction unmatched. Germline V gives CDR1 SGHTS, CDR2 YDEGEE. The full variable domain, completed using reference TRBV5-8 and TRBJ1-2, is EAGVTQSPTHLIKTRGQQATLRCSPISGHTSVYWYQQALGLGLQFLLWYDEGEERNRGNFPPRFSGRQFPNYSSELNVNALELEDSALYLCASTWGRQGGGYTFGSGTRLTVV.

This clone was counted a few times. The chain carries TRBV6-1 and TRBJ1-4; 9 bases map to TRBD1. The CDR3 is 15 residues long. CDR1 is MNHNS, CDR2 SASEGT, per germline. Trimming cost V 1 base and J 14 bases; bases outside gene matches: 11. The CDR3 DNA reads TGTGCCAGCAGTGAAGACGGGACAGGGTCGACAGCCCTGTTTTTT. Protein: CASSEDGTGSTALFF.

The chain uses TRBV7-3 and TRBJ1-1; a possible D gene is TRBD1 (5 bases). This CDR3 has 13 amino acids. CDR1 and CDR2 from the germline V gene are SGHTA and FQGTGA. Trimming stripped 5 bases from V and 5 bases from J, with 12 bases between. CDR3 bases: TGTGCCAGCAGCCTCAGGGAGGGTACTGAAGCTTTCTTT. This encodes CASSLREGTEAFF.

This clone has only one observation. The rearrangement joins TRBV27 to TRBJ2-2; 14 bases align to TRBD2. The CDR3 runs 14 residues. The junction had 1 base not matched to a gene; V was cut back by 8 bases and J by 5 bases. Germline CDR1 reads MNHEY; CDR2 reads SMNVEV (reference sequence). The DNA of the CDR3 is TGTGCCAGCGGGACTAGCGGGAGAACCGGGGAGCTGTTTTTT. Translating gives CASGTSGRTGELFF.

This chain links TRBV24-1 with TRBJ1-2, with 7 bases identical to TRBD1. This CDR3 has 15 residues. Germline values: CDR1 KGHDR, CDR2 SFDVKD. Losses at the gene ends were 4 bases for V and 8 bases for J; bases not matched to a gene: 12. The CDR3 loop is CATSDTNDRAGGYTF. In nucleotides, the CDR3 is TGTGCCACCAGTGACACTAATGACAGGGCAGGGGGCTACACCTTC.

The CDR3 sequence is CATSDQTSGLYNEQFF. The CDR3 nucleotides read TGTGCCACCAGTGACCAAACTAGCGGCCTTTACAATGAGCAGTTCTTC. The genes are TRBV24-1 and TRBJ2-1; 8 nucleotides line up with TRBD2. V gave up 4 bases and J gave up 4 bases; unmatched junction bases: 8. The CDR3 runs 16 residues. CDR1 KGHDR and CDR2 SFDVKD come from the germline V gene.

V and J are TRBV19 and TRBJ2-1, with TRBD2 matching over 8 bases. Germline V gene data show CDR1 as LNHDA and CDR2 as SQIVND (reference sequence). After removal of 5 bases from V and 5 bases from J, the junction contained 14 bases not matched to a gene. The CDR3 runs to 17 residues. The CDR3 nucleotides are TGTGCCAGTAGTCCCCGAGGGCCGGGACTAGACGACAATGAGCAGTTCTTC. This codes for CASSPRGPGLDDNEQFF.

The V call is TRBV6-5, the J call TRBJ2-1; 10 bases are a match to TRBD2. Unmatched junction bases numbered 11, after V lost 7 bases and J lost 8 bases. Germline V gene sequence: CDR1 MNHEY, CDR2 SVGAGI. This CDR3 region has 15 residues. In DNA form, the CDR3 reads TGTGCCAGCAAAGGACTAGCGGCGGGATACGATGAGCAGTTCTTC. Translating gives CASKGLAAGYDEQFF.

The chain has TRBV7-9 and TRBJ1-2; TRBD1 is a possible D gene (6 bases). Germline assignment: CDR1 SEHNR and CDR2 FQNEAQ (reference sequence). There are 15 residues in the CDR3. The germline V and J ends were trimmed by 4 bases and 4 bases, with 16 bases remaining between them. The CDR3 spells CASSSALRDIYGYTF. CDR3 coding DNA: TGTGCCAGCAGCTCGGCCCTCCGGGACATCTATGGCTACACCTTC.

This chain joins TRBV27 and TRBJ2-2; possibly TRBD2 for D (6 bases). This CDR3 contains 15 residues. CDR1 and CDR2 (germline): MNHEY, SMNVEV (reference sequence). Trimming took off 6 bases at V and 0 bases at J, with 11 bases between the two ends. The CDR3 nucleotides are TGTGCCAGCAGGCAAACTAGCTCGAACACCGGGGAGCTGTTTTTT. Its translation is CASRQTSSNTGELFF.

V is TRBV27 and J is TRBJ2-7, with no clear D. Germline V lookup: CDR1 MNHEY, CDR2 SMNVEV (reference sequence). The ends were cut back, 5 bases at V and 6 bases at J, with 20 bases in the middle. The CDR3 is 15 amino acids. CDR3 DNA sequence: TGTGCCAGCAGTCCCCGGGTCCTTTTCCCTACCGAGCAGTACTTC. It yields the protein CASSPRVLFPTEQYF.

The chain carries TRBV5-1 and TRBJ1-2, with 7 bases fitting TRBD1. V dropped 4 bases and J dropped 2; count of bases not matched to a gene: 2. The CDR3 is made up of 13 amino acids. From germline, CDR1 is SGHRS and CDR2 YFSETQ. The CDR3 bases are TGCGCCAGCAGCCTGGGACAGAACTATGGCTACACCTTC. This gives the protein CASSLGQNYGYTF.

The chain recombines TRBV5-4 with TRBJ2-1, with a weak D call TRBD2 (6 bases). With 5 bases removed from V and 7 bases from J, the gap between germline ends came to 13 bases. Germline lookup yields CDR1 SGHNT and CDR2 YYREEE (reference sequence). This CDR3 has 13 amino acids. This chain's CDR3 is CASSSGTGNEQFF. The CDR3 DNA follows: TGTGCCAGCAGTTCCGGGACTGGAAATGAGCAGTTCTTC.

The chain uses TRBV7-2 and TRBJ2-7, with no clear D. V lost 5 bases and J lost 1, with 9 bases in between. From germline, CDR1 is SGHTA and CDR2 FQGNSA. The CDR3 consists of 13 residues. CDR3: CASSLTESYEQYF. CDR3 sequence (DNA): TGTGCCAGCAGCCTTACGGAGTCCTACGAGCAGTACTTC. Looking up the rest from reference TRBV7-2 and TRBJ2-7 gives the full variable domain: GAGVSQSPSNKVTEKGKDVELRCDPISGHTALYWYRQSLGQGLEFLIYFQGNSAPDKSGLPSDRFSAERTGGSVSTLTIQRTQQEDSAVYLCASSLTESYEQYFGPGTRLTVT.

This CDR3 reads CASSQESAEAFF. In nucleotides, the CDR3 is TGTGCCAGCAGCCAAGAATCAGCTGAAGCTTTCTTT. This sequence joins TRBV3-1 (or the pseudogene TRBV3-2) and TRBJ1-1; D gene ambiguous. Trimming took 0 bases from V and 6 from J, leaving 5 bases between them. The CDR3 spans 12 residues. Germline V gene lookup returns CDR1 LGHDT and CDR2 YNNKEL (reference sequence).